The clone carrying this TCR beta chain was detected many times. Antigen specificity is unknown. This entry belongs to a study of response to subunit inactivated influenza vaccine. Points from the study as a whole: Authors suggested each seasonal flu vaccination may recruit only limited numbers of new T cells.

The V gene lost 2 bases and the J gene lost 4 bases, with 11 bases spanning the gap. This CDR3 has 14 amino acids. Looked up from germline, CDR1 is LGHDT and CDR2 is YNNKEL (reference sequence). One entry per CDR3 protein, called by TCRdb with MiXCR from the RT-PCR reads. The sample shows roughly 500,000 distinct CDR3 sequences, about 15% of them seen only once. The origin of this receptor is a man aged 45 to 75 who received an inactivated influenza vaccine. The J gene is TRBJ1-2, the V gene TRBV3-1; D is possibly TRBD1 (5 bases). Specimen: CD4+ T cells sorted from PBMCs, collected around 25 months after vaccination. As DNA, the CDR3 is TGTGCCAGCAGCCAATCCCGACAGAGCTATGGCTACACCTTC. Translation gives CASSQSRQSYGYTF.